This T cell receptor beta chain was sequenced for a study of T cells in Graves' hyperthyroidism and ophthalmopathy. The source material, RNA transcripts, was used to amplify TCR beta CDR3 regions. The HTBI primer set drove a first-round RT-PCR of the TCR CDR3. One entry per CDR3 protein, called by TCRdb with MiXCR from the multiplex PCR reads. The table lists more than 650,000 distinct CDR3 sequences, 13% to 15% of them singletons, with 9.5% to 13% in the top ten. This clonotype was recorded a few times. Its antigen is undetermined. Germline CDR1 LGHNA, CDR2 YSLEER. Trimming left V 0 bases short and J 2 bases short, with 11 bases between. This CDR3 region has 15 residues. Regarding the study as a whole: Progression to ophthalmopathy was predicted a median of about six months early.

This chain connects TRBV4-3 to TRBJ2-7; D is unresolved. This receptor was obtained from a woman between 18 and 30 years old with Graves' hyperthyroidism. The sequenced sample was blood. The CDR3 region is CASSQEWGTPYEQYF. The CDR3 coding sequence is TGCGCCAGCAGCCAAGAATGGGGAACCCCCTACGAGCAGTACTTC.